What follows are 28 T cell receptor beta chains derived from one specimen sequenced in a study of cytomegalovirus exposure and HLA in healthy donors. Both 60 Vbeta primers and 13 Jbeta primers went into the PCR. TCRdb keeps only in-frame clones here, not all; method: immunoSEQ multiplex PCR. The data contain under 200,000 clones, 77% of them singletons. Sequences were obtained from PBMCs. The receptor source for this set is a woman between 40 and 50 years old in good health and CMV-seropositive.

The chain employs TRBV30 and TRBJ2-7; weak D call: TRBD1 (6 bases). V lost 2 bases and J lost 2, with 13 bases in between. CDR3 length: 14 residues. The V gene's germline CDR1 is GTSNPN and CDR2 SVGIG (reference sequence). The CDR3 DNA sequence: TGTGCCTGGAGTTCGGACAGAATCACCTACGAGCAGTACTTC. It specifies CAWSSDRITYEQYF.

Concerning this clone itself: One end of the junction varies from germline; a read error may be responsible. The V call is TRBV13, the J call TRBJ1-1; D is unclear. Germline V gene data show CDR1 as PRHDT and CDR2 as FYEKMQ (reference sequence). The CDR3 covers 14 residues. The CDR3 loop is CASSLGSTRTEAFF. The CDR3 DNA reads TGTGCCAGCAGCCTAGGTTCGACGAGGACTGAAGCTTTCTTT.

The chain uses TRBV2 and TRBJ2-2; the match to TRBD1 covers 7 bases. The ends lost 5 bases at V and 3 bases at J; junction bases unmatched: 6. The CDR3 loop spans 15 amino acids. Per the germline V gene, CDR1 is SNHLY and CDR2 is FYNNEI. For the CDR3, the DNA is TGTGCCAGCAGTAGGGACAGAATTCACACCGGGGAGCTGTTTTTT. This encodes CASSRDRIHTGELFF.

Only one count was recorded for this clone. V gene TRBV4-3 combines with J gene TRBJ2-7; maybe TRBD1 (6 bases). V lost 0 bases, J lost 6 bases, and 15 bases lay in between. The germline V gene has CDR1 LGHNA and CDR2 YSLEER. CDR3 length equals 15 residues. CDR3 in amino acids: CASSQDAIRGTEQYF. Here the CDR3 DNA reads TGCGCCAGCAGCCAAGATGCGATTAGGGGGACCGAGCAGTACTTC.

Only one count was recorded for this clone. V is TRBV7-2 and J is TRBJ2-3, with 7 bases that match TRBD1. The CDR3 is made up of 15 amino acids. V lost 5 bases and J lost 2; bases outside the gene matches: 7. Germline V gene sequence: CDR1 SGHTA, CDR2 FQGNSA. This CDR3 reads CASSTGQPYTDTQYF. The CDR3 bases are TGTGCCAGCAGCACGGGACAGCCGTACACAGATACGCAGTATTTT.

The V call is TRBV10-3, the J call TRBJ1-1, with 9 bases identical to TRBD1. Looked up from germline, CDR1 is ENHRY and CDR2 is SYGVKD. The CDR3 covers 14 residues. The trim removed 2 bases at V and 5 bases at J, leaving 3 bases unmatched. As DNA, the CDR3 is TGTGCCATCAGTGAGAACAGGGGGCGTACTGAAGCTTTCTTT. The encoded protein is CAISENRGRTEAFF.

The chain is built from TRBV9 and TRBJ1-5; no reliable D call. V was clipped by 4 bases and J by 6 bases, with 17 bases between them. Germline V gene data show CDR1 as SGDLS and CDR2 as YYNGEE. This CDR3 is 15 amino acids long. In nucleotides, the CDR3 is TGTGCCAGCAGCCCCAATGGGCAGATCAGTCAGCCCCAGCATTTT. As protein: CASSPNGQISQPQHF.

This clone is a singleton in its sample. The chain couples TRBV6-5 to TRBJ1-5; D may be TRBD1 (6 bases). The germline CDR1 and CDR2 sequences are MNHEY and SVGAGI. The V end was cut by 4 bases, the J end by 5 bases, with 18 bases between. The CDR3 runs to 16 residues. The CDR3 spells CASSLRSPAGDQPQHF. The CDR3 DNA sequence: TGTGCCAGCAGTTTAAGGTCCCCGGCAGGGGATCAGCCCCAGCATTTT.

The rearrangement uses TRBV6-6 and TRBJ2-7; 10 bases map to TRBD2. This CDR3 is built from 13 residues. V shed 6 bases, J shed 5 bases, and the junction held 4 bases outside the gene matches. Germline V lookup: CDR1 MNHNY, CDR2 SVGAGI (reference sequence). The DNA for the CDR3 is TGTGCCAGCAGGCTAGCGGGAGCCAACGAGCAGTACTTC. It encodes CASRLAGANEQYF.

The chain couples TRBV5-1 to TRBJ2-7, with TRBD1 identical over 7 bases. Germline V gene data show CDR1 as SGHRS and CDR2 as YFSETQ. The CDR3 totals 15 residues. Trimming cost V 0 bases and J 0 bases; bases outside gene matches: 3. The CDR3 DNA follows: TGCGCCAGCAGCTTGGGACAGGGAGCCTCCTACGAGCAGTACTTC. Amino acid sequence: CASSLGQGASYEQYF. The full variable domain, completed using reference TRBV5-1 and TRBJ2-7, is KAGVTQTPRYLIKTRGQQVTLSCSPISGHRSVSWYQQTPGQGLQFLFEYFSETQRNKGNFPGRFSGRQFSNSRSEMNVSTLELGDSALYLCASSLGQGASYEQYFGPGTRLTVT.

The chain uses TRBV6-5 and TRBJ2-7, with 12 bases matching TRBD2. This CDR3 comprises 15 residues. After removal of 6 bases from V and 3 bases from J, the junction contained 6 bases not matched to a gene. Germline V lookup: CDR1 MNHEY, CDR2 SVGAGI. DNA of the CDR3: TGTGCCAGCAGCCCGACTAGCGGGGGTCTCTACGAGCAGTACTTC. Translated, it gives CASSPTSGGLYEQYF.

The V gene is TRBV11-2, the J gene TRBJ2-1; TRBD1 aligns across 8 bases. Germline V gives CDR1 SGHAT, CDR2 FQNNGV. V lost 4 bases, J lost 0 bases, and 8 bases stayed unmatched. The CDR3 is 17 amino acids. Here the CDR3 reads CASSSMTGVSSYNEQFF. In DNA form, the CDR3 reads TGTGCCAGCAGCTCGATGACAGGGGTGAGCTCCTACAATGAGCAGTTCTTC.

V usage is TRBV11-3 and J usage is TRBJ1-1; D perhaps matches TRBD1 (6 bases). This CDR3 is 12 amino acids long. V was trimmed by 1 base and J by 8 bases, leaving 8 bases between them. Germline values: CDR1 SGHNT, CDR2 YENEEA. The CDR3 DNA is TGTGCCAGCAGCTTAGGGACAGACGAAGCTTTCTTT. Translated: CASSLGTDEAFF. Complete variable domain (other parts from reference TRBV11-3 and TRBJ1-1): EAGVVQSPRYKIIEKKQPVAFWCNPISGHNTLYWYLQNLGQGPELLIRYENEEAVDDSQLPKDRFSAERLKGVDSTLKIQPAELGDSAVYLCASSLGTDEAFFGQGTRLTVV.

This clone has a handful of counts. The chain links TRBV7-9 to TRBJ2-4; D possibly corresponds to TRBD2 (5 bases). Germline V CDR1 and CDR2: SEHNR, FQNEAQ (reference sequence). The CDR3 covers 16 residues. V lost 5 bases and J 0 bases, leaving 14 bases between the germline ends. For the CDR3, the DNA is TGTGCCAGCAGCGCTGGGAAAGGACTAGCCAAAAACATTCAGTACTTC. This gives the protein CASSAGKGLAKNIQYF.

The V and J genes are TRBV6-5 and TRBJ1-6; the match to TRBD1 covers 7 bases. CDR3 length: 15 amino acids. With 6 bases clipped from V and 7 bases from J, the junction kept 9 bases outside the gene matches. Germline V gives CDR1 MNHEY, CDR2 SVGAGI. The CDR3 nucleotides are TGTGCCAGCAGCCCTTCCGGGACAGCCAATTCACCCCTCCACTTT. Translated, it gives CASSPSGTANSPLHF.

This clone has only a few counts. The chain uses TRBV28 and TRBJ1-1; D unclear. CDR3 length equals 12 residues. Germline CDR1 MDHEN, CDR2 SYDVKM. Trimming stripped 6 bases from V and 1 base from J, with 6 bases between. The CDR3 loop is CASSEKNTEAFF. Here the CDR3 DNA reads TGTGCCAGCAGCGAGAAGAACACTGAAGCTTTCTTT.

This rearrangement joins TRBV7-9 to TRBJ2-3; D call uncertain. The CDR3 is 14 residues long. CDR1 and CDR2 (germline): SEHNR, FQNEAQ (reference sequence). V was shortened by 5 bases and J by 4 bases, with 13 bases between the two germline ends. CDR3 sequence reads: CASSLLEFPDTQYF. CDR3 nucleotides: TGTGCCAGCAGCCTCCTAGAGTTCCCAGATACGCAGTATTTT.

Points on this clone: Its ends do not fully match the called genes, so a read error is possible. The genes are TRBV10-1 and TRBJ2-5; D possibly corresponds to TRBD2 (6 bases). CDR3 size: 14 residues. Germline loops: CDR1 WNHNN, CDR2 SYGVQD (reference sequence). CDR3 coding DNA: TGCGCCAGCTCTCAAGGAGGGGACCAAGAGGCCCAGTACTTC. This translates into CASSQGGDQEAQYF.

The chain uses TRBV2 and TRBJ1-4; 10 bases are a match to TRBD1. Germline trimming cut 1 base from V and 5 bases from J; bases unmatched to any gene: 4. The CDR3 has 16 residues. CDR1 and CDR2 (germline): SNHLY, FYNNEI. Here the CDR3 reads CASSEGTGGWNEKLFF. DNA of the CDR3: TGTGCCAGCAGTGAAGGGACAGGGGGTTGGAATGAAAAACTGTTTTTT.

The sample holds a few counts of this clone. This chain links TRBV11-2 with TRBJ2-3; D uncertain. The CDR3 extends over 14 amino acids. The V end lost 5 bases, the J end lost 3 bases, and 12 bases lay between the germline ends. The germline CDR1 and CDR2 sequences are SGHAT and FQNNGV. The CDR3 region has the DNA TGTGCCAGCAGCCCACCACGAGAGACAGATACGCAGTATTTT. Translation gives CASSPPRETDTQYF.

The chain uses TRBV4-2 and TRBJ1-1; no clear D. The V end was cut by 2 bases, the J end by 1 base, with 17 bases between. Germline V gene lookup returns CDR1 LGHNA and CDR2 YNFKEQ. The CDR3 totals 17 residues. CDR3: CASSQSQAELQNTEAFF. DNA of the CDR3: TGTGCCAGCAGCCAAAGCCAGGCCGAGTTGCAGAACACTGAAGCTTTCTTT.

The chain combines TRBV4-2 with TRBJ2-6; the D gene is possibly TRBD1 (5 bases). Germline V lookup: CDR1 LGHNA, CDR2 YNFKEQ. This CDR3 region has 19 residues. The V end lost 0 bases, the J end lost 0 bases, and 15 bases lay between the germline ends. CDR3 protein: CASSQDIRQTSSGANVLTF. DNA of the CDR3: TGTGCCAGCAGCCAAGATATTAGACAGACAAGCTCTGGGGCCAACGTCCTGACTTTC.

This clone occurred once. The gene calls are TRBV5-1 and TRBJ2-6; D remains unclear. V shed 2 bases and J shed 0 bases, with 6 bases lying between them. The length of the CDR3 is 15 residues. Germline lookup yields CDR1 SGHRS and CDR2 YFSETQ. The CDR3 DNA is TGCGCCAGCAGCTTTAGCCTCTCTGGGGCCAACGTCCTGACTTTC. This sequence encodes CASSFSLSGANVLTF.

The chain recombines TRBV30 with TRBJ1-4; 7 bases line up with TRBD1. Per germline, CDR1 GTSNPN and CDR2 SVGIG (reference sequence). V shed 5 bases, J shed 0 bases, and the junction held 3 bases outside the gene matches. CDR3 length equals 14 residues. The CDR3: CAWVGTATNEKLFF. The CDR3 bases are TGTGCCTGGGTGGGGACAGCAACTAATGAAAAACTGTTTTTT.

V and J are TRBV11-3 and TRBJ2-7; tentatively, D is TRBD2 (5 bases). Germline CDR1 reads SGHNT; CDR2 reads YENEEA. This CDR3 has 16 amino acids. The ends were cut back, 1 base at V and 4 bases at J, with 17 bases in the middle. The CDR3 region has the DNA TGTGCCAGCAGCTTAGGAGGGCCGGAAAGTGGATACGAGCAGTACTTC. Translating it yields CASSLGGPESGYEQYF.

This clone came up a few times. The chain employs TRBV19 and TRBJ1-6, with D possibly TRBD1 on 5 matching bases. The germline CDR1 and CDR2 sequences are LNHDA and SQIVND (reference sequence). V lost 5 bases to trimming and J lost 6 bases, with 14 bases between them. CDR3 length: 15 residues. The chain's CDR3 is CASSPDRGGNSPLHF. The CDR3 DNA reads TGTGCCAGTAGTCCGGACCGGGGGGGTAATTCACCCCTCCACTTT.

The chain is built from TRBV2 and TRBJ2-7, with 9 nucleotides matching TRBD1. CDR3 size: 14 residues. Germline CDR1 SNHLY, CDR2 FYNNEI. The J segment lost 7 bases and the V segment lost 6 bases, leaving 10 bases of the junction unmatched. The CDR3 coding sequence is TGTGCCAGCAGCCAACAGGGGGCTGGCCGAGAGCAGTACTTC. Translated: CASSQQGAGREQYF. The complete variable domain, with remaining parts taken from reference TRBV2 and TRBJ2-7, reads EPEVTQTPSHQVTQMGQEVILRCVPISNHLYFYWYRQILGQKVEFLVSFYNNEISEKSEIFDDQFSVERPDGSNFTLKIRSTKLEDSAMYFCASSQQGAGREQYFGPGTRLTVT.

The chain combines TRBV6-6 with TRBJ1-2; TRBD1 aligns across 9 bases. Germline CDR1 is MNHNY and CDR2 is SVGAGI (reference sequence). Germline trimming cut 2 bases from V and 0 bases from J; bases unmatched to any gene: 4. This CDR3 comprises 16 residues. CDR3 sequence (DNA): TGTGCCAGCAGTTACCCGGGACAGGGAACTAACTATGGCTACACCTTC. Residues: CASSYPGQGTNYGYTF.